This TCR beta chain was retrieved from a study of T-cell reconstitution after alpha-beta-depleted transplantation in children. The study's findings and limits: Reported findings indicate that, about two months after transplant, alpha-beta T cells came from several hundred expanded clones, which were derived from non-depleted graft cells. Among T cells one year after transplant, newly produced cells accounted for most counts and diversity.

Unique molecular identifiers were used to barcode this TCRbeta library. From the PCR reads, TCRdb called clonotypes with MiXCR, one entry per CDR3 protein. The sample has hundreds of thousands of distinct CDR3 sequences; almost 8% are singletons. This clonotype was picked up a small number of times. Its specificity is unknown. CDR3 length: 14 amino acids. V shed 6 bases, J shed 7 bases, and the junction held 9 bases outside the gene matches. CDR1 and CDR2 from the germline V gene are SGHRS and YFSETQ. The genes are TRBV5-1 and TRBJ2-2; 7 bases are a match to TRBD1. This sequence originates from a female patient aged 2-10 years who had a stem cell transplant for Fanconi anemia, so the T cells may come from the graft donor. The sequencing here drew on peripheral blood, taken 360 days after TCRalphabeta/CD19-depleted stem cell transplant. The CDR3, as DNA: TGCGCCAGCACCTGGGACAGCCCGTACGGGGAGCTGTTTTTT. The encoded protein is CASTWDSPYGELFF.